The clone carrying this TCR beta chain was counted once. Its cognate antigen is unknown. Treatment in this sample: about 20 received Ad26.COV2.S at low or high dose, single or two shots; several received placebo; per-sample allocation not given. Sampling took place 63 days after the first vaccine or placebo injection. Donation was by an adult aged 18-55 years who was in Boston. This entry belongs to a study of Ad26.COV2.S vaccination and SARS-CoV-2 variants. Looking at the study overall: In the study, Ad26.COV2.S was injected intramuscularly once, or twice 56 days apart.

Germline CDR1 reads SGDLS; CDR2 reads YYNGEE. The CDR3 covers 14 residues. Germline trimming cut 10 bases from V and 0 bases from J; bases unmatched to any gene: 7. Study-wide results and limits: Breadth and depth estimates from TCRs may understate total T cell responses.

The data were produced by immunoSEQ multiplex PCR, yet TCRdb's version contains in-frame clones alone and is incomplete. The data show around 350,000 clones, with 85% seen just once and 3.3% held by the top ten. The chain recombines TRBV9 with TRBJ1-5; 7 bases are shared with TRBD1. Here the sequenced sample was peripheral blood, taken in a trial of Ad26.COV2.S vaccine versus placebo. The TCR sequence derives from a person between 18 and 59 years old who received the Ad26.COV2.S COVID-19 vaccine or a placebo. The CDR3 here is CAHRDSRSNQPQHF. The CDR3 coding sequence is TGTGCCCATCGGGACAGTCGTAGCAATCAGCCCCAGCATTTT.